A selection of T cell receptor beta chains follows, all from one sample in a study of OX40 agonist ivuxolimab in advanced cancers. Only in-frame clones appear in the TCRdb table, and some are missing; sequencing was by immunoSEQ multiplex PCR. Among around 63,000 clones, approximately 91% were seen once, and the ten largest hold 20% to 30%. Sequences were derived from CD4+ or CD8+ T cells sorted from blood, sampled in a trial of the OX40 agonist ivuxolimab. Receptors were obtained from an adult with an advanced solid tumor such as melanoma, head and neck, liver or kidney cancer. The CDR3 runs from the conserved cysteine through the conserved F or W. The order of the fields is V gene, J gene, clone size, D gene, CDR3 protein, CDR3 DNA. D genes are given only for firm matches. Clone sizes are given selectively: once, few, many, or a class where the clone is expanded.

V gene: TRBV7-8; J gene: TRBJ2-5; clone size: -; D gene: -; CDR3 protein: CASSPGLGIQETQYF; CDR3 DNA: TGTGCCAGCAGCCCGGGCTTAGGGATTCAAGAGACCCAGTACTTC
V gene: TRBV18; J gene: TRBJ2-7; clone size: -; D gene: TRBD2; CDR3 protein: CASSFAGGSSYEQYF; CDR3 DNA: TGTGCCAGCTCATTTGCGGGAGGAAGCTCCTACGAGCAGTACTTC
V gene: TRBV9; J gene: TRBJ2-7; clone size: -; D gene: TRBD1; CDR3 protein: CASSAQDRGHYEQYF; CDR3 DNA: TGTGCCAGCAGCGCCCAGGACAGGGGGCACTACGAGCAGTACTTC
V gene: TRBV30; J gene: TRBJ2-5; clone size: -; D gene: -; CDR3 protein: CAFRRTETQYF; CDR3 DNA: TGTGCCTTTAGACGTACGGAGACCCAGTACTTC
V gene: TRBV2; J gene: TRBJ2-7; clone size: -; D gene: -; CDR3 protein: CASLEGPSAYYEQYF; CDR3 DNA: TGTGCCAGCCTCGAGGGGCCTAGCGCTTACTACGAGCAGTACTTC
V gene: TRBV11-3; J gene: TRBJ2-7; clone size: -; D gene: -; CDR3 protein: CASSHTQGTSYEQYF; CDR3 DNA: TGTGCCAGCAGCCACACACAAGGGACTTCCTACGAGCAGTACTTC
V gene: TRBV9; J gene: TRBJ2-5; clone size: -; D gene: TRBD2; CDR3 protein: CASSVGPLAGEETQYF; CDR3 DNA: TGTGCCAGCAGCGTAGGGCCACTAGCGGGAGAGGAGACCCAGTACTTC
V gene: TRBV4-3; J gene: TRBJ1-1; clone size: -; D gene: -; CDR3 protein: CASSQGRGSTEAFF; CDR3 DNA: TGCGCCAGCAGCCAAGGTAGGGGATCGACTGAAGCTTTCTTT
V gene: TRBV29-1; J gene: TRBJ2-3; clone size: -; D gene: TRBD1; CDR3 protein: CSVEEGTVGTDTQYF; CDR3 DNA: TGCAGCGTTGAGGAAGGGACAGTTGGCACAGATACGCAGTATTTT
V gene: TRBV7-9; J gene: TRBJ2-3; clone size: -; D gene: -; CDR3 protein: CASSLGGGITDTQYF; CDR3 DNA: TGTGCCAGCAGCTTAGGAGGGGGGATCACAGATACGCAGTATTTT
V gene: TRBV27; J gene: TRBJ2-2; clone size: -; D gene: TRBD2; CDR3 protein: CASRKAGGGTGELFF; CDR3 DNA: TGTGCCAGCAGAAAGGCGGGAGGGGGGACCGGGGAGCTGTTTTTT
V gene: TRBV21-1; J gene: TRBJ2-7; clone size: -; D gene: -; CDR3 protein: CASVPSGTGPYEQYF; CDR3 DNA: TGTGCCAGCGTACCGTCCGGGACAGGGCCCTACGAGCAGTACTTC
V gene: TRBV19; J gene: TRBJ2-1; clone size: once; D gene: -; CDR3 protein: CASSIAPSSYNEQFF; CDR3 DNA: TGTGCCAGTAGTATTGCCCCCAGCTCCTACAATGAGCAGTTCTTC
V gene: TRBV7-9; J gene: TRBJ1-2; clone size: -; D gene: -; CDR3 protein: CASSPGPRDGYTF; CDR3 DNA: TGTGCCAGCAGCCCAGGGCCCCGGGATGGCTACACCTTC
V gene: TRBV4-1; J gene: TRBJ1-2; clone size: -; D gene: -; CDR3 protein: CASSQGTAAIYTF; CDR3 DNA: TGCGCCAGCAGCCAGGGGACTGCAGCCATCTACACCTTC
V gene: TRBV4-2; J gene: TRBJ2-1; clone size: once; D gene: TRBD2; CDR3 protein: CASSQDGAGVYNEQFF; CDR3 DNA: TGTGCCAGCAGCCAAGATGGAGCGGGAGTTTACAATGAGCAGTTCTTC
V gene: TRBV5-5; J gene: TRBJ2-7; clone size: -; D gene: -; CDR3 protein: CASSHTLSSDYEQYF; CDR3 DNA: TGTGCCAGCAGCCATACCCTTAGTTCCGACTACGAGCAGTACTTC